Listed below are T cell receptor beta chains from one sample, sequenced in a study of Graves' ophthalmopathy and Graves' hyperthyroidism. Each CDR3 protein gets one entry after TCRdb re-called the multiplex PCR reads with MiXCR. The sample includes a few hundred thousand distinct CDR3 sequences, less than 45% of them seen just once. Material for sequencing was peripheral blood or thyroid tissue (not recorded which). The receptors shown here come from an adult man with Graves' hyperthyroidism. CDR3s include the opening cysteine and the closing phenylalanine or tryptophan. Each record gives: V gene, J gene, clone size, D gene, CDR3 protein, CDR3 DNA. The D gene is left open where the match is weak. Part of the rows lack a size; the others show once, few, many or a class for expanded clones.

v_gene: TRBV28
j_gene: TRBJ1-1
abundance: NA
d_gene: NA
CDR3aa: CASSPEVGNTEAFF
CDR3nt: TGTGCCAGCAGCCCAGAGGTAGGGAACACTGAAGCTTTCTTT

v_gene: TRBV24-1
j_gene: TRBJ1-5
abundance: NA
d_gene: NA
CDR3aa: CATSDAGEGGDQPQHF
CDR3nt: TGTGCCACCAGTGATGCAGGGGAGGGGGGCGATCAGCCCCAGCATTTT

v_gene: TRBV6-1
j_gene: TRBJ2-7
abundance: NA
d_gene: TRBD2
CDR3aa: CASSAAGVYEQYF
CDR3nt: TGTGCCAGCAGTGCAGCGGGAGTTTACGAGCAGTACTTC

v_gene: TRBV6-5
j_gene: TRBJ2-2
abundance: few
d_gene: TRBD2
CDR3aa: CASSHSGGRNTGELFF
CDR3nt: TGTGCCAGCAGCCATAGCGGGGGCCGGAACACCGGGGAGCTGTTTTTT

v_gene: TRBV19
j_gene: TRBJ2-5
abundance: many
d_gene: NA
CDR3aa: CASSIRDSQETQYF
CDR3nt: TGTGCCAGTAGTATCCGGGACTCCCAAGAGACCCAGTACTTC

v_gene: TRBV19
j_gene: TRBJ1-5
abundance: many
d_gene: NA
CDR3aa: CASSIVGGRIQPQHF
CDR3nt: TGTGCCAGTAGTATAGTCGGGGGGCGAATTCAGCCCCAGCATTTT

v_gene: TRBV2
j_gene: TRBJ1-1
abundance: NA
d_gene: NA
CDR3aa: CASSDGVGKITEAFF
CDR3nt: TGTGCCAGCAGTGACGGGGTGGGGAAGATCACTGAAGCTTTCTTT

v_gene: TRBV29-1
j_gene: TRBJ2-5
abundance: once
d_gene: NA
CDR3aa: CSLEQWGTQYF
CDR3nt: TGCAGCTTGGAGCAGTGGGGAACCCAGTACTTC

v_gene: TRBV12-3/TRBV12-4
j_gene: TRBJ1-5
abundance: many
d_gene: TRBD1
CDR3aa: CASSLATGTDNSNQPQHF
CDR3nt: TGTGCCAGCAGTTTAGCGACCGGGACAGACAATAGCAATCAGCCCCAGCATTTT

v_gene: TRBV2
j_gene: TRBJ1-2
abundance: many
d_gene: NA
CDR3aa: CASSVGRGANYGYTF
CDR3nt: TGTGCCAGCAGTGTGGGGCGGGGAGCTAACTATGGCTACACCTTC

v_gene: TRBV15
j_gene: TRBJ1-1
abundance: many
d_gene: NA
CDR3aa: CATSRERTRLAFF
CDR3nt: TGTGCCACCAGCAGAGAGAGGACAAGGTTAGCTTTCTTT

v_gene: TRBV10-3
j_gene: TRBJ2-2
abundance: many
d_gene: NA
CDR3aa: CAISVPTGELFF
CDR3nt: TGTGCCATCAGTGTTCCGACCGGGGAGCTGTTTTTT

v_gene: TRBV20-1
j_gene: TRBJ2-7
abundance: many
d_gene: TRBD2
CDR3aa: CSAPPRLAGVSSSYEQYF
CDR3nt: TGCAGTGCCCCTCCCCGGCTAGCGGGGGTCTCCAGCTCCTACGAGCAGTACTTC

v_gene: TRBV24-1
j_gene: TRBJ2-5
abundance: many
d_gene: TRBD1
CDR3aa: CAISDRDSKETQYF
CDR3nt: TGTGCCATCAGTGACAGGGACAGCAAAGAGACCCAGTACTTC

v_gene: TRBV7-9
j_gene: TRBJ1-2
abundance: NA
d_gene: TRBD1
CDR3aa: CASSLGGTGGRGYTF
CDR3nt: TGTGCCAGCAGCTTAGGAGGGACAGGGGGAAGAGGCTACACCTTC

v_gene: TRBV7-9
j_gene: TRBJ1-2
abundance: NA
d_gene: NA
CDR3aa: CASSLGRQPGYTF
CDR3nt: TGTGCCAGCAGCTTGGGGCGCCAGCCTGGCTACACCTTC

v_gene: TRBV7-9
j_gene: TRBJ2-2
abundance: many
d_gene: NA
CDR3aa: CASSFPTAGELFF
CDR3nt: TGTGCCAGCAGCTTCCCCACGGCCGGGGAGCTGTTTTTT

v_gene: TRBV6-5
j_gene: TRBJ2-5
abundance: many
d_gene: NA
CDR3aa: CASSDTGTRRETQYF
CDR3nt: TGTGCCAGCAGCGACACCGGGACTCGACGAGAGACCCAGTACTTC

v_gene: TRBV27
j_gene: TRBJ1-1
abundance: NA
d_gene: TRBD1
CDR3aa: CASSLFGQGAEAFF
CDR3nt: TGTGCCAGCAGTTTATTTGGGCAGGGGGCTGAAGCTTTCTTT

v_gene: TRBV10-3
j_gene: TRBJ2-7
abundance: many
d_gene: TRBD2
CDR3aa: CAISESGGLSSYEQYF
CDR3nt: TGTGCCATCAGTGAGTCGGGAGGGTTAAGCTCCTACGAGCAGTACTTC

v_gene: TRBV10-3
j_gene: TRBJ1-1
abundance: many
d_gene: NA
CDR3aa: CAISESGGITEAFF
CDR3nt: TGTGCCATCAGTGAGTCGGGGGGGATCACTGAAGCTTTCTTT

v_gene: TRBV5-1
j_gene: TRBJ1-1
abundance: NA
d_gene: TRBD1
CDR3aa: CASSFDPGGTNTEAFF
CDR3nt: TGCGCCAGCAGCTTCGACCCAGGGGGCACGAACACTGAAGCTTTCTTT

v_gene: TRBV6-4
j_gene: TRBJ2-5
abundance: many
d_gene: NA
CDR3aa: CASSDKAGQETQYF
CDR3nt: TGTGCCAGCAGTGACAAGGCAGGACAAGAGACCCAGTACTTC

v_gene: TRBV27
j_gene: TRBJ1-5
abundance: many
d_gene: TRBD1
CDR3aa: CASSPRQGSRNQPQHF
CDR3nt: TGTGCCAGCAGTCCAAGACAGGGCAGTCGAAATCAGCCCCAGCATTTT